Given below is one T cell receptor (beta chain) in context. What it recognizes is unknown. This CDR3 comprises 16 residues. The V gene's germline CDR1 is MDHEN and CDR2 SYDVKM. Trimming stripped 2 bases from V and 1 base from J, with 11 bases between. The sample belongs to a study of T cell responses to AZD1222 COVID-19 vaccine. Study-level findings and limits: Increased Spike-specific TCR breadth and depth were observed after two AZD1222 doses.

Profiling relied on immunoSEQ multiplex PCR, and the TCRdb table lists in-frame clones only, not all of them. The sample holds 90,000 to 110,000 clones, 70% to 90% seen once. This sequence was found in an adult in good health. The specimen was peripheral blood, collected on day 0 of AZD1222 vaccination. This chain links TRBV28 with TRBJ2-2, with a tentative D call TRBD1 (6 bases). The CDR3 region has the DNA TGTGCCAGCAGTTTAACAGGGCAGGGGAACACCGGGGAGCTGTTTTTT. It yields the protein CASSLTGQGNTGELFF. The variable domain in full, with the rest retrieved from reference TRBV28 and TRBJ2-2, is DVKVTQSSRYLVKRTGEKVFLECVQDMDHENMFWYRQDPGLGLRLIYFSYDVKMKEKGDIPEGYSVSREKKERFSLILESASTNQTSMYLCASSLTGQGNTGELFFGEGSRLTVL.